A single sample gave rise to the 16 T cell receptor beta chains below, sequenced in a study of T cells in Graves' hyperthyroidism and ophthalmopathy. Amplification of TCR beta CDR3 regions was performed using RNA transcripts as template. With the HTBI primer set, the TCR CDR3 went through a first round of RT-PCR. From the multiplex PCR reads, TCRdb called clonotypes with MiXCR, one entry per CDR3 protein. The data show 250,000 or so distinct CDR3 sequences, roughly 15% seen once. The sample comprised blood. Receptors originate from a woman aged 50 to 60 with Graves' hyperthyroidism that later progressed to Graves' ophthalmopathy.

The sample holds many counts of this clonotype. J is TRBJ2-7 and V is TRBV6-1, with TRBD2 matching 12 bases. Germline values: CDR1 MNHNS, CDR2 SASEGT. The CDR3 contains 15 residues. V lost 6 bases and J lost 0; bases outside the gene matches: 3. The CDR3 here is CASRQTSGSSYEQYF. Here the CDR3 DNA reads TGTGCCAGCAGGCAGACTAGCGGGAGCTCCTACGAGCAGTACTTC.

This clonotype has more than one count but fewer than ten. The chain is built from TRBV5-8 and TRBJ2-3; 8 bases align to TRBD2. J gave up 7 bases and V 2 bases, and 6 bases lay outside the gene matches. Per germline, CDR1 SGHTS and CDR2 YDEGEE. This CDR3 comprises 14 residues. The CDR3 DNA reads as TGTGCCAGCAGCTTTGGACTAGCCATACATACGCAGTATTTT. This gives the protein CASSFGLAIHTQYF.

This clonotype has at least ten counts. The genes are TRBV3-1 and TRBJ2-7; TRBD2 might be the D (5 bases). Per the germline V gene, CDR1 is LGHDT and CDR2 is YNNKEL (reference sequence). V gave up 0 bases and J gave up 4 bases, with 13 bases separating them. The CDR3 is 15 residues long. CDR3 loop: CASSQDRGQRYEQYF. For the CDR3, the DNA is TGTGCCAGCAGCCAAGATCGCGGGCAGCGTTACGAGCAGTACTTC.

This clonotype was picked up a small number of times. This chain links TRBV20-1 with TRBJ2-4; 7 bases match TRBD2. The CDR3 runs to 15 residues. Germline values: CDR1 DFQATT, CDR2 SNEGSKA (reference sequence). The ends lost 5 bases at V and 5 bases at J; junction bases unmatched: 12. This CDR3 is CSALDPGGAENIQYF. The CDR3 DNA sequence: TGCAGTGCTCTCGATCCGGGAGGTGCCGAAAACATTCAGTACTTC.

This clonotype was seen repeatedly, ten times or more. The V and J genes are TRBV20-1 and TRBJ2-3, with 8 bases identical to TRBD2. The CDR3 sequence is 15 residues long. Germline V gives CDR1 DFQATT, CDR2 SNEGSKA (reference sequence). J gave up 4 bases and V 1 base, and 7 bases lay outside the gene matches. Written as DNA, the CDR3 is TGCAGTGCTAGAGCGGGAGGGCCGGCTCCAGATACGCAGTATTTT. Its translation: CSARAGGPAPDTQYF.

This clonotype was counted ten times or more. CDR3 sequence (DNA): TGTGCCACCAGTGATTTTGGGACAGGAACCTACGAGCAGTACTTC. It codes for CATSDFGTGTYEQYF. This rearrangement joins TRBV24-1 to TRBJ2-7; 8 bases are shared with TRBD1. The CDR3 spans 15 residues. Unmatched junction bases numbered 3, after V lost 1 base and J lost 2 bases. Germline CDR1 reads KGHDR; CDR2 reads SFDVKD.

A few counts support this clonotype. The chain has TRBV5-1 and TRBJ2-5, with 9 positions matching TRBD2. V lost 0 bases and J lost 5; bases outside the gene matches: 5. Germline V gene lookup returns CDR1 SGHRS and CDR2 YFSETQ. The length of the CDR3 is 15 residues. In nucleotides, the CDR3 is TGCGCCAGCAGCTTGGTTGCGGGAGGGGGTGAGACCCAGTACTTC. Protein product: CASSLVAGGGETQYF.

This clonotype was recorded once. The chain couples TRBV28 to TRBJ2-4, with D unclear. Deletions cut 4 bases from V and 5 bases from J, with 15 bases between. Germline V gene data show CDR1 as MDHEN and CDR2 as SYDVKM. This CDR3 contains 15 residues. Written as DNA, the CDR3 is TGTGCCAGCAGTTCGAAGGGTTTAGTGGAAAACATTCAGTACTTC. Protein: CASSSKGLVENIQYF.

This clonotype was recorded many times. V usage is TRBV11-2 and J usage is TRBJ2-3; D is ambiguous. Trimming shortened V by 6 bases and J by 1 base, and 14 bases separated the two germline ends. Germline V gene data show CDR1 as SGHAT and CDR2 as FQNNGV. This CDR3 is built from 15 residues. CDR3 sequence reads: CASRAFWDRTDTQYF. The CDR3 DNA follows: TGTGCCAGCAGGGCTTTCTGGGATCGCACAGATACGCAGTATTTT.

Concerning this clonotype: This may be a read error, as it is one base from a much larger clone. The chain uses TRBV27 and TRBJ1-5, with 9 bases fitting TRBD1. Germline loops: CDR1 MNHEY, CDR2 SMNVEV (reference sequence). This CDR3 region has 15 residues. Losses at the gene ends were 6 bases for V and 1 base for J; bases not matched to a gene: 4. CDR3 nucleotide sequence: TGTGCCAGCAGACGGACAGGGGTAAGCAATCAGCCCCAGCATTTT. This gives the protein CASRRTGVSNQPQHF.

The sample holds many counts of this clonotype. CDR3 DNA: TGTGCCAGCATTTGGAGGGGGACTGAAGCTTTCTTT. As protein: CASIWRGTEAFF. V usage is TRBV6-1 and J usage is TRBJ1-1; possible D gene TRBD1, 6 bases. The germline V gene encodes CDR1 MNHNS and CDR2 SASEGT. This CDR3 region has 12 residues. Deletions cut 7 bases from V and 5 bases from J, with 11 bases between.

This clonotype was seen ten or more times. This chain joins TRBV6-1 and TRBJ1-1; TRBD1 might be the D (6 bases). V was trimmed by 5 bases and J by 4 bases, leaving 17 bases between them. Germline assignment: CDR1 MNHNS and CDR2 SASEGT. The CDR3 spans 15 residues. The CDR3 region is CASSISRGRTTEAFF. The DNA of the CDR3 is TGTGCCAGCAGTATTTCCAGGGGACGTACCACTGAAGCTTTCTTT.

Ten or more counts support this clonotype. V gene TRBV13 combines with J gene TRBJ1-2; 8 nucleotides align to TRBD1. The CDR3 runs 15 residues. V lost 4 bases to trimming and J lost 8 bases; unmatched junction nucleotides: 12. Germline CDR1 and CDR2: PRHDT and FYEKMQ (reference sequence). The DNA of the CDR3 is TGTGCCAGCAGCTCACGTCCGACAGGGGTAGGAGGCTACACCTTC. It yields the protein CASSSRPTGVGGYTF.

This clonotype was seen at least ten times. The chain is built from TRBV5-1 and TRBJ1-1; 9 positions match TRBD1. Trimming took 4 bases from V and 6 from J; bases not matched to a gene: 4. Germline V gives CDR1 SGHRS, CDR2 YFSETQ. CDR3 length: 13 amino acids. The CDR3 region is CASSPDRGPEAFF. CDR3 bases: TGCGCCAGCAGCCCGGACAGGGGACCTGAAGCTTTCTTT.

At least ten counts were recorded for this clonotype. The rearrangement joins TRBV30 to TRBJ2-7, with TRBD1 identical over 11 bases. The CDR3 consists of 14 residues. The V gene end was trimmed by 5 bases and the J gene end by 2 bases; junction bases not matched to a gene: 5. Germline-derived CDR1 and CDR2 are GTSNPN and SVGIG (reference sequence). CDR3 in amino acids: CAWGPGQGAYEQYF. The CDR3 bases are TGTGCCTGGGGCCCGGGACAGGGGGCCTACGAGCAGTACTTC. The entire variable domain, with the rest obtained from reference TRBV30 and TRBJ2-7, is as follows: SQTIHQWPATLVQPVGSPLSLECTVEGTSNPNLYWYRQAAGRGLQLLFYSVGIGQISSEVPQNLSASRPQDRQFILSSKKLLLSDSGFYLCAWGPGQGAYEQYFGPGTRLTVT.

The V and J genes are TRBV18 and TRBJ1-2; tentatively, D is TRBD1 (6 bases). V lost 2 bases and J 6 bases, leaving 22 bases between the germline ends. Germline-derived CDR1 and CDR2 are KGHSH and LQKENI. The CDR3 extends over 17 amino acids. This CDR3 reads CASSPSLTGTARDGYTF. CDR3 coding DNA: TGTGCCAGCTCACCAAGTTTAACAGGGACCGCTAGGGATGGCTACACCTTC.